Below, one T cell receptor (beta chain) is given with its context. Its target is unknown. The assay was immunoSEQ multiplex PCR, and TCRdb's table has in-frame clones only and misses some. Found here are 95,000 to 150,000 clones, more than 80% of them singletons; the top ten hold approximately 3.4%. This sample stems from a study of T cell responses to AZD1222 COVID-19 vaccine. Study background: Second-dose schedules of about 4 or about 12 weeks were combined. Findings and caveats of the study: Females outnumbered males among donors, who were mostly white British; clonal diversity was possibly underestimated.

This TCR came from an adult in good health. The starting material was peripheral blood, obtained on day 0 of AZD1222 vaccination.

CDR3 DNA: TGTGCCAGCAGCCACCGACAGGGATCCTCCTACGAGCAGTACTTC. It encodes CASSHRQGSSYEQYF. The rearrangement joins TRBV3-1 (or the pseudogene TRBV3-2) to TRBJ2-7, with 7 bases identical to TRBD1. Germline V lookup: CDR1 LGHDT, CDR2 YNNKEL (reference sequence). This CDR3 region has 15 residues. V was pared by 3 bases and J by 0 bases, with 5 bases of the junction left unmatched.